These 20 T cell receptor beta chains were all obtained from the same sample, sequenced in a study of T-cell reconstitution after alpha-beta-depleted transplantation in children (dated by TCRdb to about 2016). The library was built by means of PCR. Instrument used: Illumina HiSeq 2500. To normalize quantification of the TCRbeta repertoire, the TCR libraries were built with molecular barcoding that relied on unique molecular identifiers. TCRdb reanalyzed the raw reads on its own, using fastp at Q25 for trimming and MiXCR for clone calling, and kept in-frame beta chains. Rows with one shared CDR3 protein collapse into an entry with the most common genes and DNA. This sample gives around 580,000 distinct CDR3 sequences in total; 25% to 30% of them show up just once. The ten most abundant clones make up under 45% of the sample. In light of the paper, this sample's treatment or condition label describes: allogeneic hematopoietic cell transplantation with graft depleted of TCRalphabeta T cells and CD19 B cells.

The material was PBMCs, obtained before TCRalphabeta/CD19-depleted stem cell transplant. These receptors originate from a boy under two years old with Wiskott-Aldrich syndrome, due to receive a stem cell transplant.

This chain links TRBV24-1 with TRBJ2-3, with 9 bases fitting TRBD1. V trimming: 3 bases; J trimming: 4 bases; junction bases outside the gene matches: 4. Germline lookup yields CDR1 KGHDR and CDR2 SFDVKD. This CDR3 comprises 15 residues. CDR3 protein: CATSDPGQGADTQYF. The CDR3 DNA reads TGTGCCACCAGTGATCCGGGACAGGGAGCAGATACGCAGTATTTT.

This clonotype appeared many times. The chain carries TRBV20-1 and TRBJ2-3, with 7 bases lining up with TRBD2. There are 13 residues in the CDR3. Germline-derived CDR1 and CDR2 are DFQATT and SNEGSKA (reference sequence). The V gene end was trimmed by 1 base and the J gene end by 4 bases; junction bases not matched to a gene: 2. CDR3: CSARVAGADTQYF. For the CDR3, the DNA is TGCAGTGCTAGAGTAGCGGGCGCAGATACGCAGTATTTT.

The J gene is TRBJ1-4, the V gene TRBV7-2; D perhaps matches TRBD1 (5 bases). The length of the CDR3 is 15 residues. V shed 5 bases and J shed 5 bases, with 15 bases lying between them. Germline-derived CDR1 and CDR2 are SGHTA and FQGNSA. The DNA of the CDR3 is TGTGCCAGCAGCCAAAGGGACGGCAAGAATGAAAAACTGTTTTTT. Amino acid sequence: CASSQRDGKNEKLFF.

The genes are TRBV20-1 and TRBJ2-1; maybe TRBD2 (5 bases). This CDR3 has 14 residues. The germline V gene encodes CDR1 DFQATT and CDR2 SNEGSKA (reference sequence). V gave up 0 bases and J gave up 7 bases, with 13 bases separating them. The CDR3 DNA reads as TGCAGTGCTAGAGATTGGGGAGCGGAAAATGAGCAGTTCTTC. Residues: CSARDWGAENEQFF.

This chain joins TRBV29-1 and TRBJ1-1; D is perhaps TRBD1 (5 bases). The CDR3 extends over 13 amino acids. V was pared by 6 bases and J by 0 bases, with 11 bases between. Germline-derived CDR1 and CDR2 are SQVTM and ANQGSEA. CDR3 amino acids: CSVGGRLNTEAFF. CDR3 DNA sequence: TGCAGCGTCGGGGGACGGTTGAACACTGAAGCTTTCTTT. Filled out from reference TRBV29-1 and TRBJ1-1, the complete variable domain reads SAVISQKPSRDICQRGTSLTIQCQVDSQVTMMFWYRQQPGQSLTLIATANQGSEATYESGFVIDKFPISRPNLTFSTLTVSNMSPEDSSIYLCSVGGRLNTEAFFGQGTRLTVV.

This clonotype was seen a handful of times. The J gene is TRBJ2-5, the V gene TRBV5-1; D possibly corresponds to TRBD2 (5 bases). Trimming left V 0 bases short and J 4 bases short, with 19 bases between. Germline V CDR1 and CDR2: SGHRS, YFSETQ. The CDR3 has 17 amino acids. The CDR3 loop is CASSLGPRMRAVETQYF. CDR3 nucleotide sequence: TGCGCCAGCAGCTTGGGGCCTAGGATGAGGGCGGTAGAGACCCAGTACTTC. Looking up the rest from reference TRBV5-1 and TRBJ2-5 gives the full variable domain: KAGVTQTPRYLIKTRGQQVTLSCSPISGHRSVSWYQQTPGQGLQFLFEYFSETQRNKGNFPGRFSGRQFSNSRSEMNVSTLELGDSALYLCASSLGPRMRAVETQYFGPGTRLLVL.

CDR3 residues: CASSLVLAQQETQYF. The CDR3 nucleotides are TGCGCCAGCAGCCTCGTTCTAGCGCAACAAGAGACCCAGTACTTC. The rearrangement joins TRBV5-1 to TRBJ2-5; perhaps TRBD2 as D (6 bases). Germline CDR1 and CDR2: SGHRS and YFSETQ. The CDR3 loop spans 15 amino acids. V dropped 4 bases and J dropped 2 bases, with 15 bases sitting between them. Full variable domain (missing parts from reference TRBV5-1 and TRBJ2-5): KAGVTQTPRYLIKTRGQQVTLSCSPISGHRSVSWYQQTPGQGLQFLFEYFSETQRNKGNFPGRFSGRQFSNSRSEMNVSTLELGDSALYLCASSLVLAQQETQYFGPGTRLLVL.

The CDR3 protein is CASSFNREFEQFF. CDR3 in DNA: TGCGCCAGCAGCTTTAACAGGGAGTTTGAGCAGTTCTTC. V gene TRBV5-1 combines with J gene TRBJ2-1; TRBD1 might be the D (6 bases). Trimming took 2 bases from V and 9 from J, leaving 12 bases between them. This CDR3 contains 13 residues. CDR1 and CDR2 from the germline V gene are SGHRS and YFSETQ.

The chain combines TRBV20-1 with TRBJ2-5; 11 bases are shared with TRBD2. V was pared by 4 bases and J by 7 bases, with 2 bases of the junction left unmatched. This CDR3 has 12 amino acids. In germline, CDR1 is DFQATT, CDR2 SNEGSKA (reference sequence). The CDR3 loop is CSANLAGGTQYF. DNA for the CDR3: TGCAGTGCTAATCTAGCGGGAGGGACCCAGTACTTC.

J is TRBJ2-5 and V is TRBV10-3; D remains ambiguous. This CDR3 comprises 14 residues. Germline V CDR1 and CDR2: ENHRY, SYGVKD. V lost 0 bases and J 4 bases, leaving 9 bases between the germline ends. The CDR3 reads CAISESKTRETQYF. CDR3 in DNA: TGTGCCATCAGTGAGTCGAAAACCAGAGAGACCCAGTACTTC.

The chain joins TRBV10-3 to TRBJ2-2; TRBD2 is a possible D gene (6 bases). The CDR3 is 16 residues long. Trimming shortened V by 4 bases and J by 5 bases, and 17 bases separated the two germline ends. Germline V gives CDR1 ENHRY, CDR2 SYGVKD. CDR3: CAISGQFKAGTGELFF. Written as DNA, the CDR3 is TGTGCCATCAGTGGACAATTTAAGGCGGGGACCGGGGAGCTGTTTTTT.

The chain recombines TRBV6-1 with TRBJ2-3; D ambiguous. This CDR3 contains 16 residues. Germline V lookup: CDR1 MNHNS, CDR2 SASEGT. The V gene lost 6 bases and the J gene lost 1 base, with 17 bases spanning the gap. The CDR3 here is CASSNSRTRRTDTQYF. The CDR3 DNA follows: TGTGCCAGCAGCAATAGTAGGACCCGACGCACAGATACGCAGTATTTT.

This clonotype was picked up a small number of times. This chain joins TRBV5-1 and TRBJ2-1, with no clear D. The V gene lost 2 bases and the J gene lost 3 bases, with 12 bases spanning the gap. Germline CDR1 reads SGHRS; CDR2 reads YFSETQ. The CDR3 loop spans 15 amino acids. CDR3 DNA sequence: TGCGCCAGCAGCTTCTTGTGGCGGATCTACAATGAGCAGTTCTTC. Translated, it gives CASSFLWRIYNEQFF.

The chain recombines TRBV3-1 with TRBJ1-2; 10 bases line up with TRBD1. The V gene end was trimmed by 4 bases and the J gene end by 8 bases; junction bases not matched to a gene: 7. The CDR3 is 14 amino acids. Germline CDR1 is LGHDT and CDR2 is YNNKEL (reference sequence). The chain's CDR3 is CASSPGQGWEGYTF. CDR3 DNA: TGTGCCAGCAGCCCGGGACAGGGGTGGGAAGGCTACACCTTC.

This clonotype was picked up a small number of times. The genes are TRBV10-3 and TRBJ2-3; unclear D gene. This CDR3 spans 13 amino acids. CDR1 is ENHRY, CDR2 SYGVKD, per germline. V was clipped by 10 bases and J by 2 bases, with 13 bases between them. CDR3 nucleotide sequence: TGTGCCACTGGTCCCCCTGACACAGATACGCAGTATTTT. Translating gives CATGPPDTDTQYF.

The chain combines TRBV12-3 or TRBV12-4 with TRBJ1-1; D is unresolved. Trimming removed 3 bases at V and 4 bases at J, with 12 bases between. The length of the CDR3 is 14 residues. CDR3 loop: CASSLVALGTEAFF. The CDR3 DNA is TGTGCCAGCAGTTTGGTGGCGTTGGGCACTGAAGCTTTCTTT.

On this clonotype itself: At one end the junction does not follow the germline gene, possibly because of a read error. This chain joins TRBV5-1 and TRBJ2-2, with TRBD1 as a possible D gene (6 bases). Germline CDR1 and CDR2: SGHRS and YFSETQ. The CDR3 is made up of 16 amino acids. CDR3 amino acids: CASSPPPGAGTWELFF. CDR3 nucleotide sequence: TGCGCCAGCAGCCCTCCTCCAGGGGCGGGCACCTGGGAGCTGTTTTTT.

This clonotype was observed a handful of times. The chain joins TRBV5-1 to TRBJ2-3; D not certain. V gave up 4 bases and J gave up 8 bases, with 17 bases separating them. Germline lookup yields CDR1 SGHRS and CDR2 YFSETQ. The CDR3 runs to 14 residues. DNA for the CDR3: TGCGCCAGCAGCCCGTCGGACGGAAGTTTTACGCAGTATTTT. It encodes CASSPSDGSFTQYF.

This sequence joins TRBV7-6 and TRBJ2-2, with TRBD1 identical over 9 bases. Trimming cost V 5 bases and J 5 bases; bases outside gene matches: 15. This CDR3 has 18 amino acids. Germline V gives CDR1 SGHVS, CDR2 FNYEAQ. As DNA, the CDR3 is TGTGCCAGCAGCCCAAACCCGAAACAGGGGGCAAGGACCGGGGAGCTGTTTTTT. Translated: CASSPNPKQGARTGELFF. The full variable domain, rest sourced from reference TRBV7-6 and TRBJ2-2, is GAGVSQSPRYKVTKRGQDVALRCDPISGHVSLYWYRQALGQGPEFLTYFNYEAQQDKSGLPNDRFSAERPEGSISTLTIQRTEQRDSAMYRCASSPNPKQGARTGELFFGEGSRLTVL.

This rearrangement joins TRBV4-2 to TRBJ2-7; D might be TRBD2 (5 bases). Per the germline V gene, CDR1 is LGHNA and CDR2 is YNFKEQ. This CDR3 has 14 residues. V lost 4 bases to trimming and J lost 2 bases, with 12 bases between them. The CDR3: CASSPQEEAYEQYF. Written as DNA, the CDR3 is TGTGCCAGCAGCCCCCAGGAGGAGGCCTACGAGCAGTACTTC.